This passage covers 8 T cell receptor beta chains from one sample sequenced in a study of T cell responses to AZD1222 COVID-19 vaccine. Using immunoSEQ multiplex PCR, the repertoire was profiled, and TCRdb retains in-frame clones only, with some absent. The sample contains about 110,000 clones, about nine tenths of which appear only once. The material was peripheral blood, obtained 28 days after the second AZD1222 dose. These receptors all come from an adult who received the AZD1222 COVID-19 vaccine.

This chain joins TRBV5-1 and TRBJ2-1; 11 nucleotides line up with TRBD2. Unmatched junction bases numbered 3, after V lost 0 bases and J lost 7 bases. CDR3 length: 15 residues. Germline V gives CDR1 SGHRS, CDR2 YFSETQ. This CDR3 reads CASSLDTSGGNEQFF. As DNA, the CDR3 is TGCGCCAGCAGCTTGGATACTAGCGGGGGAAATGAGCAGTTCTTC. The whole variable domain, filled in from reference TRBV5-1 and TRBJ2-1, reads KAGVTQTPRYLIKTRGQQVTLSCSPISGHRSVSWYQQTPGQGLQFLFEYFSETQRNKGNFPGRFSGRQFSNSRSEMNVSTLELGDSALYLCASSLDTSGGNEQFFGPGTRLTVL.

The chain employs TRBV5-4 and TRBJ1-3; no firm D call. The germline CDR1 and CDR2 sequences are SGHNT and YYREEE (reference sequence). Trimming removed 0 bases from V and 0 bases from J, with 7 bases in between. The CDR3 length is 15 residues. CDR3 bases: TGTGCCAGCAGCTTGGTTCCCCCCTCTGGAAACACCATATATTTT. This encodes CASSLVPPSGNTIYF.

V is TRBV5-4 and J is TRBJ2-7; maybe TRBD2 (5 bases). This CDR3 contains 14 residues. V gave up 0 bases and J gave up 1 base, with 8 bases separating them. Germline values: CDR1 SGHNT, CDR2 YYREEE (reference sequence). CDR3 protein: CASSLGRRSYEQYF. As DNA, the CDR3 is TGTGCCAGCAGCTTGGGCCGGAGGTCCTACGAGCAGTACTTC.

This clone appeared a few times. As DNA, the CDR3 is TGTGCCAGTAGGACAGTGGGGGCAGAGTCCTACGAGCAGTACTTC. This sequence encodes CASRTVGAESYEQYF. The V gene is TRBV19, the J gene TRBJ2-7, with D tentatively TRBD1 (6 bases). The CDR3 has 15 residues. V was trimmed by 6 bases and J by 1 base, leaving 16 bases between them. Germline CDR1 and CDR2: LNHDA and SQIVND (reference sequence).

The CDR3: CASSWGLDGQYF. CDR3 bases: TGTGCCAGCAGCTGGGGACTAGACGGGCAGTACTTC. V and J are TRBV7-9 and TRBJ2-7, with 8 bases fitting TRBD2. Germline V gives CDR1 SEHNR, CDR2 FQNEAQ (reference sequence). Losses at the gene ends were 4 bases for V and 9 bases for J; bases not matched to a gene: 5. The CDR3 runs to 12 residues. The variable domain in full, with the rest retrieved from reference TRBV7-9 and TRBJ2-7, is DTGVSQNPRHKITKRGQNVTFRCDPISEHNRLYWYRQTLGQGPEFLTYFQNEAQLEKSRLLSDRFSAERPKGSFSTLEIQRTEQGDSAMYLCASSWGLDGQYFGPGTRLTVT.

The chain couples TRBV5-1 to TRBJ1-5; D is perhaps TRBD1 (5 bases). Trimming took 1 base from V and 6 from J, leaving 11 bases between them. CDR3 length equals 14 residues. Germline V gives CDR1 SGHRS, CDR2 YFSETQ. The CDR3 sequence is CASSLSEGSQPQHF. CDR3 coding DNA: TGCGCCAGCAGCTTGAGTGAGGGGTCTCAGCCCCAGCATTTT.

This sequence joins TRBV12-3 or TRBV12-4 and TRBJ1-2, with D possibly TRBD1 on 6 matching bases. Trimming cost V 2 bases and J 8 bases, with 9 bases left between them. This CDR3 spans 12 amino acids. The chain's CDR3 is CASSLHRAGYTF. DNA for the CDR3: TGTGCCAGCAGTTTACACAGGGCCGGCTACACCTTC.

The chain joins TRBV9 to TRBJ2-2, with 7 bases identical to TRBD2. The CDR3 covers 17 residues. Per germline, CDR1 SGDLS and CDR2 YYNGEE. J gave up 0 bases and V 0 bases, and 5 bases lay outside the gene matches. This chain's CDR3 is CASSVVGAGANTGELFF. CDR3 nucleotide sequence: TGTGCCAGCAGCGTAGTCGGGGCGGGGGCGAACACCGGGGAGCTGTTTTTT.